The 7 T cell receptor beta chains presented below share a single source sample, sequenced in a study of blood T cell repertoires in COVID-19. Generated by immunoSEQ multiplex PCR, the TCRdb table keeps only in-frame clones and is missing some. The table includes about 210,000 clones, around three quarters detected once. Specimen: peripheral blood. Source of these receptors: a woman in her 70s with acute or convalescent COVID-19.

The gene calls are TRBV7-7 and TRBJ2-3; a weak D match, TRBD2 (6 bases). The germline V gene has CDR1 SSHAT and CDR2 FNYEAQ (reference sequence). The germline V and J ends were trimmed by 2 bases and 1 base, with 10 bases remaining between them. This CDR3 is 15 amino acids long. CDR3 in amino acids: CASSLTGLGTDTQYF. DNA of the CDR3: TGTGCCAGCAGCTTAACGGGACTTGGCACAGATACGCAGTATTTT. Full variable domain (missing parts from reference TRBV7-7 and TRBJ2-3): GAGVSQSPRYKVTKRGQDVTLRCDPISSHATLYWYQQALGQGPEFLTYFNYEAQPDKSGLPSDRFSAERPEGSISTLTIQRTEQRDSAMYRCASSLTGLGTDTQYFGPGTRLTVL.

The chain employs TRBV4-1 and TRBJ2-7; 7 bases map to TRBD2. The V gene end was trimmed by 0 bases and the J gene end by 3 bases; junction bases not matched to a gene: 8. The CDR3 covers 16 residues. CDR1 and CDR2 (germline): MGHRA, YSYEKL. CDR3 loop: CASSQDIGGGNYEQYF. The DNA of the CDR3 is TGCGCCAGCAGCCAAGACATTGGGGGGGGAAACTACGAGCAGTACTTC.

The chain joins TRBV23-1 to TRBJ1-5, with a weak D call TRBD1 (6 bases). TRBV23-1 is sorted into the ORF group, with uncertain function. Trimming left V 0 bases short and J 1 base short, with 13 bases between. The CDR3 contains 17 residues. This chain's CDR3 is CASSQSEGDGSNQPQHF. In DNA, the CDR3 is TGCGCCAGCAGTCAATCCGAGGGGGACGGGAGCAATCAGCCCCAGCATTTT.

The chain uses TRBV24-1 and TRBJ2-7, with 7 bases aligning to TRBD1. This CDR3 is 15 amino acids long. Germline V gene data show CDR1 as KGHDR and CDR2 as SFDVKD. With V trimmed by 2 bases and J by 7 bases, 10 bases remained unmatched. The CDR3 is CATSDSGTDRVEQYF. Written as DNA, the CDR3 is TGTGCCACCAGTGATTCTGGTACAGACAGGGTGGAGCAGTACTTC.

V and J are TRBV7-2 and TRBJ2-5, with 9 bases fitting TRBD1. Germline V gene lookup returns CDR1 SGHTA and CDR2 FQGNSA. The CDR3 has 14 amino acids. With V trimmed by 7 bases and J by 5 bases, 8 bases remained unmatched. DNA for the CDR3: TGTGCCAGCACCGGGACAGGGAGAGTGGAGACCCAGTACTTC. Translating it yields CASTGTGRVETQYF.

This rearrangement joins TRBV5-8 to TRBJ2-5; 8 nucleotides match TRBD2. Germline values: CDR1 SGHTS, CDR2 YDEGEE. The length of the CDR3 is 15 residues. V gave up 7 bases and J gave up 0 bases; unmatched junction bases: 8. DNA for the CDR3: TGTGCCAGCGATCTTCAAGCGGGGGACCAAGAGACCCAGTACTTC. Translating gives CASDLQAGDQETQYF.

This clone was recorded many times. The V and J genes are TRBV30 and TRBJ1-6, with 7 bases matching TRBD1. Unmatched junction bases numbered 12, after V lost 5 bases and J lost 8 bases. CDR1 is GTSNPN, CDR2 SVGIG, per germline (reference sequence). The CDR3 is 15 amino acids. CDR3 in DNA: TGTGCCTGGCTCCTCGCAGGGGGTCGTTATTCACCCCTCCACTTT. Translating it yields CAWLLAGGRYSPLHF.